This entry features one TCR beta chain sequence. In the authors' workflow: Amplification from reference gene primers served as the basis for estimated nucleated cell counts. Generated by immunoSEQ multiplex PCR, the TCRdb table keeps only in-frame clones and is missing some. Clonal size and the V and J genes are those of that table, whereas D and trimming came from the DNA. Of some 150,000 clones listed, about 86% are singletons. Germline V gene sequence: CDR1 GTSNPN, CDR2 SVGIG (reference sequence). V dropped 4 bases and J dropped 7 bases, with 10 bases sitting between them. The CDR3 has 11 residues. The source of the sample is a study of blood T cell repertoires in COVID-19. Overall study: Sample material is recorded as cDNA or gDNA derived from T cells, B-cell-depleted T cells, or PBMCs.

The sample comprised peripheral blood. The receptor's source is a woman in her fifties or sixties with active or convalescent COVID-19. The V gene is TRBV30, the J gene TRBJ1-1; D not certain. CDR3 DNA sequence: TGTGCCTGGACCGTTCTTTATGAAGCTTTCTTT. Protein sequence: CAWTVLYEAFF.